The rows below give T cell receptor beta chains drawn from one sample of a study of graft-versus-host responses after intestinal transplantation. The protocol was immunoSEQ multiplex PCR, while the TCRdb copy is restricted to in-frame clones and leaves out a portion. Here the sample spans approximately 90,000 clones, 85% to 95% being singletons. What these receptors recognize is not known. Specimen: unstimulated CD8+ T cells sorted from spleen or lymph node cells, collected before transplant. These receptors originate from a human donor who was the organ donor for an intestinal transplant. Each CDR3 is given with its conserved first and last residue.

>TRBV7-3|TRBJ2-6
CASSLEGSGANVLTF
>TRBV13|TRBJ2-7
CASSPGTPRSEQYF
>TRBV19|TRBJ2-7
CASSIAGAYEQYF
>TRBV20-1|TRBJ1-1
CSALDGIEAFF
>TRBV7-2|TRBJ2-1
CASSLRPPSYNEQFF
>TRBV4-1|TRBJ1-5
CASSQDRYSNQPQHF
>TRBV7-9|TRBJ2-2
CASSSTGGTGELFF
>TRBV4-1|TRBJ1-1
CASSPDGSVGGTEAFF
>TRBV20-1|TRBJ2-1
CSATLANEQFF
>TRBV4-3|TRBJ2-5
CASSRGHTGETQYF
>TRBV9|TRBJ1-4
CASTTGTTRNEKLFF
>TRBV29-1|TRBJ2-3
CSVAVTDTQYF
>TRBV4-3|TRBJ2-5
CASSQDIGGGADETQYF
>TRBV27|TRBJ1-1
CASVNRQGARTEAFF
>TRBV7-8|TRBJ2-7
CASSLEHRLDEQYF
>TRBV5-6|TRBJ2-2
CASSSTSGGMVETGELFF
>TRBV11-2|TRBJ2-1
CASSLGSNEQFF
>TRBV9|TRBJ1-4
CASSVAGGGVEKLFF
>TRBV5-1|TRBJ2-1
CASSLAVSYNEQFF
>TRBV4-2|TRBJ2-2
CASSHVGGDTGELFF
>TRBV4-1|TRBJ2-1
CASSYAAVAGGPSDNEQFF
>TRBV18|TRBJ2-3
CASSPSSQRGVADTQYF
>TRBV9|TRBJ1-2
CASSGDGYTF
>TRBV9|TRBJ1-3
CASSPPGGGNTIYF
>TRBV7-6|TRBJ1-5
CASSALIGDGQPQHF
>TRBV19|TRBJ2-1
CASSIGTSSYNEQFF
>TRBV2|TRBJ2-7
CASTGQGAAGNYEQYF
>TRBV9|TRBJ1-2
CASSVGLTANYGYTF
>TRBV28|TRBJ2-7
CASSLLAGGYEQYF